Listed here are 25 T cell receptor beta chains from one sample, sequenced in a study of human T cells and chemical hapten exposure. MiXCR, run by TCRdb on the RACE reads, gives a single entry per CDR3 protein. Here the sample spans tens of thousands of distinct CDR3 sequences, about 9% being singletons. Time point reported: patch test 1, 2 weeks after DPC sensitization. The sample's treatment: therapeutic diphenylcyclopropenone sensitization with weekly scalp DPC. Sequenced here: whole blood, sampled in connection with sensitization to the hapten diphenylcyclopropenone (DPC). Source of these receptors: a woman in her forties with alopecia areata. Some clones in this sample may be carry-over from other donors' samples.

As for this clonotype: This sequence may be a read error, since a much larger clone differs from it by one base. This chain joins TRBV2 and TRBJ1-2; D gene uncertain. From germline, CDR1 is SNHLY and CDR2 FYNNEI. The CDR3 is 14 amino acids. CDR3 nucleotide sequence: TGTGCCAGCAGTGAACAGTCCATGTTGACGGGCTTCACCTTC. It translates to CASSEQSMLTGFTF.

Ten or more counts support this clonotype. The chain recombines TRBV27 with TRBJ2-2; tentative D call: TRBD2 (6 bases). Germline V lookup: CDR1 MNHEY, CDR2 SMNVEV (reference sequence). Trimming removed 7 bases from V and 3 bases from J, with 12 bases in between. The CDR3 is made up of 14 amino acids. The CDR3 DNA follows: TGTGCCAGCATTCCAGCGGGTTACACCGGGGAGCTGTTTTTT. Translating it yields CASIPAGYTGELFF.

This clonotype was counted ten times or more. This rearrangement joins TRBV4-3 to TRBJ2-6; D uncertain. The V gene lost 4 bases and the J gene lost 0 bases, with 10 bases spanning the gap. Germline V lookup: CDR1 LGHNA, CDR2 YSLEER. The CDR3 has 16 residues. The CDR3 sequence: CASSPSAYSGANVLTF. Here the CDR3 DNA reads TGCGCCAGCAGCCCCTCAGCGTACTCTGGGGCCAACGTCCTGACTTTC.

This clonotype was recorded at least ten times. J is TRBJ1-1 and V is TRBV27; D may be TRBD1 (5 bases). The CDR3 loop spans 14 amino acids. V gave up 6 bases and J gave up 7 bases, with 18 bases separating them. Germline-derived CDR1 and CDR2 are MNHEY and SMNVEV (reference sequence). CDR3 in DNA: TGTGCCAGCAGAGTTTGGGACGGGACTGGTGAAGCTTTCTTT. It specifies CASRVWDGTGEAFF.

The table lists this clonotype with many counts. The CDR3 sequence: CASSYSGQGEKLFF. CDR3 DNA sequence: TGTGCCAGCAGTTATTCAGGACAGGGAGAAAAACTGTTTTTT. The chain employs TRBV6-5 and TRBJ1-4; 8 nucleotides align to TRBD1. V shed 3 bases, J shed 8 bases, and the junction held 5 bases outside the gene matches. The CDR3 has 14 residues. The germline V gene encodes CDR1 MNHEY and CDR2 SVGAGI.

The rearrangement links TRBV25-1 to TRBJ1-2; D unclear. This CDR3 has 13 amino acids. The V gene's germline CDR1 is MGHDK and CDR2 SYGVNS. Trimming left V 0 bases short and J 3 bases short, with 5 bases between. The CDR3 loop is CASSEYTHYGYTF. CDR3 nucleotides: TGTGCCAGCAGTGAATATACGCACTATGGCTACACCTTC.

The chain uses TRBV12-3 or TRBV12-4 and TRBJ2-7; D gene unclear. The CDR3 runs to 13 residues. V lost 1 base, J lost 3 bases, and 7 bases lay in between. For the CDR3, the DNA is TGTGCCAGCAGTTTAGACACCGTCTACGAGCAGTACTTC. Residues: CASSLDTVYEQYF.

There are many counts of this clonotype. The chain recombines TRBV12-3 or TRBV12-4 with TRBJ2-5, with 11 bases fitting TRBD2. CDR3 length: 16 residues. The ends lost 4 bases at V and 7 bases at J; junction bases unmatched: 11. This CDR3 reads CASSSSSGGPLGTQYF. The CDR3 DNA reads TGTGCCAGCAGTTCCTCTAGCGGGGGGCCCTTGGGGACCCAGTACTTC.

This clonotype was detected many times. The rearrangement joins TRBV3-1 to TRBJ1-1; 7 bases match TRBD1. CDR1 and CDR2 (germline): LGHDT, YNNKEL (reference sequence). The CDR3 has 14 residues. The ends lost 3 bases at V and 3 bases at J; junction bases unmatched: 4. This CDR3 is CASSHRGSDTEAFF. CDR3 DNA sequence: TGTGCCAGCAGCCACAGGGGGAGCGACACTGAAGCTTTCTTT.

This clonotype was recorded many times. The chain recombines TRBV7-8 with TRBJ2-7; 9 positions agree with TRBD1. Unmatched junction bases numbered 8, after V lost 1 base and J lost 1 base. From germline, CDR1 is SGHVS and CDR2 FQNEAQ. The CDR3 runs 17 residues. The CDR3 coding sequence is TGTGCCAGCAGCTTAGTCCTACCGGGACAGGGTTCCTACGAGCAGTACTTC. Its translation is CASSLVLPGQGSYEQYF.

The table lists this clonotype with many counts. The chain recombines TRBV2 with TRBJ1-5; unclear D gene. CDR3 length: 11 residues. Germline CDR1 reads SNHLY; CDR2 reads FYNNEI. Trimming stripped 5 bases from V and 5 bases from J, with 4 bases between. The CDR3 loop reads CASSSDQPQHF. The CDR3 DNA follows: TGTGCCAGCAGTTCGGATCAGCCCCAGCATTTT.

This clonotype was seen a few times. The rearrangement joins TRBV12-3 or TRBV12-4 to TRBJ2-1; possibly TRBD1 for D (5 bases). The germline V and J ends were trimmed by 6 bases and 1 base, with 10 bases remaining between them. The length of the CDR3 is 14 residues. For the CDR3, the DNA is TGTGCCAGCAGGACAGATATATCCTACAATGAGCAGTTCTTC. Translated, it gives CASRTDISYNEQFF.

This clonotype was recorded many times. The CDR3 bases are TGCAGTGCTAGAGAGAGAGGCTATGGCTACACCTTC. This gives the protein CSARERGYGYTF. The chain couples TRBV20-1 to TRBJ1-2; D remains ambiguous. Germline loops: CDR1 DFQATT, CDR2 SNEGSKA (reference sequence). The CDR3 spans 12 residues. Trimming removed 0 bases from V and 4 bases from J, with 6 bases in between.

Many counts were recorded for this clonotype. The CDR3 is CASSWREGAGGYTF. CDR3 bases: TGTGCCAGCAGCTGGAGAGAGGGAGCGGGTGGCTACACCTTC. The chain employs TRBV5-5 and TRBJ1-2, with no clear D. V was trimmed by 3 bases and J by 7 bases, leaving 16 bases between them. The CDR3 spans 14 residues. The germline CDR1 and CDR2 sequences are SGHKS and YYEKEE (reference sequence).

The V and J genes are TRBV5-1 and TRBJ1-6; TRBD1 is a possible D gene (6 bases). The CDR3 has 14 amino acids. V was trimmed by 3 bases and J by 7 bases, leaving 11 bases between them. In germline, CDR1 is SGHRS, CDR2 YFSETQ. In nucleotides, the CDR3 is TGCGCCAGCAGCTCCTCAGGGGACAATTCACCCCTCCACTTT. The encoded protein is CASSSSGDNSPLHF.

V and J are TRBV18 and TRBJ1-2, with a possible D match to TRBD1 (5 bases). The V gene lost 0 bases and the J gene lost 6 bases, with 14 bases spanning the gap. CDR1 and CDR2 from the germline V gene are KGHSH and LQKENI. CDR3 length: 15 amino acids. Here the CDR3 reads CASSPPGTRTNGYTF. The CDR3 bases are TGTGCCAGCTCACCACCGGGGACGAGGACTAATGGCTACACCTTC.

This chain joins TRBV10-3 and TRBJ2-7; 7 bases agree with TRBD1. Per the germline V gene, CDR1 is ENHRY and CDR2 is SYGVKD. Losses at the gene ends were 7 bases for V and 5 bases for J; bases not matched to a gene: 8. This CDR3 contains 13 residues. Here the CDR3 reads CAINLRTGHEQYF. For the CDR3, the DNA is TGTGCCATCAACCTACGGACAGGCCACGAGCAGTACTTC.

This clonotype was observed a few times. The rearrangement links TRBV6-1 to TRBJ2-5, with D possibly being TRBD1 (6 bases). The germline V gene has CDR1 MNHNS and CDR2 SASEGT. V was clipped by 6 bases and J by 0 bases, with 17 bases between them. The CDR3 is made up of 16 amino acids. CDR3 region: CASSPTGFSHQETQYF. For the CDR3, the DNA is TGTGCCAGCAGCCCTACAGGGTTCTCCCACCAAGAGACCCAGTACTTC.

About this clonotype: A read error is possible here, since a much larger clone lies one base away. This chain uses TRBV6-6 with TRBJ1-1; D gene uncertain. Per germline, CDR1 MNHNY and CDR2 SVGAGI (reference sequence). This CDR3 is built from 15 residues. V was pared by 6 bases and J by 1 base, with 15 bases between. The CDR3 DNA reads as TGTGCCAGCAGCGGATCGGAACAGCCGAACACTGAAGCTTTCTTT. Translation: CASSGSEQPNTEAFF.

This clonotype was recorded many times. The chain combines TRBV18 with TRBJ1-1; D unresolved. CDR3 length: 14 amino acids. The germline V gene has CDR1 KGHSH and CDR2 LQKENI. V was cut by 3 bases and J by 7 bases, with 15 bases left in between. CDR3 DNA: TGTGCCAGCTCACCCCGTAACGGTCCGGGTGAAGCTTTCTTT. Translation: CASSPRNGPGEAFF. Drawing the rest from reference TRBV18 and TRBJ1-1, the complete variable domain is NAGVMQNPRHLVRRRGQEARLRCSPMKGHSHVYWYRQLPEEGLKFMVYLQKENIIDESGMPKERFSAEFPKEGPSILRIQQVVRGDSAAYFCASSPRNGPGEAFFGQGTRLTVV.

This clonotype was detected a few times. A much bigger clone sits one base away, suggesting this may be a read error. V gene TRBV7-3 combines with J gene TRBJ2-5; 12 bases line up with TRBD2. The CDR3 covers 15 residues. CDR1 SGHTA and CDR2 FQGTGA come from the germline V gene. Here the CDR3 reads CASGLGLAGQETQYF. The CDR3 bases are TGTGCCAGCGGCTTAGGACTAGCGGGGCAAGAGACCCAGTACTTC. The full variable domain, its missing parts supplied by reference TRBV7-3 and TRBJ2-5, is GAGVSQTPSNKVTEKGKYVELRCDPISGHTALYWYRQSLGQGPEFLIYFQGTGAADDSGLPNDRFFAVRPEGSVSTLKIQRTERGDSAVYLCASGLGLAGQETQYFGPGTRLLVL.

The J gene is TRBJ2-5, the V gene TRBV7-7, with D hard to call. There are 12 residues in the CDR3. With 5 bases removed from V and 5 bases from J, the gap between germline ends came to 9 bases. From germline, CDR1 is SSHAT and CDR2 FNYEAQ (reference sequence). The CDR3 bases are TGTGCCAGCAGCCCTCCCGGGGAGACCCAGTACTTC. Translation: CASSPPGETQYF.

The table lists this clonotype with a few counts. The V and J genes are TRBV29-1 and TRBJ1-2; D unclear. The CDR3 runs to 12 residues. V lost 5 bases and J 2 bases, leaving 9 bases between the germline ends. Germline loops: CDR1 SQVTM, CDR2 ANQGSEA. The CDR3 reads CSVNNRNYGYTF. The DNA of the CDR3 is TGCAGCGTTAATAACCGGAACTATGGCTACACCTTC.

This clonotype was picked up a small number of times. CDR3 bases: TGTGCCAGCAGTTACTCAGGGTTGATAGATACGCAGTATTTT. This encodes CASSYSGLIDTQYF. The chain recombines TRBV12-3 or TRBV12-4 with TRBJ2-3, with D tentatively TRBD1 (5 bases). This CDR3 region has 14 residues. Trimming cost V 4 bases and J 5 bases, with 13 bases left between them.

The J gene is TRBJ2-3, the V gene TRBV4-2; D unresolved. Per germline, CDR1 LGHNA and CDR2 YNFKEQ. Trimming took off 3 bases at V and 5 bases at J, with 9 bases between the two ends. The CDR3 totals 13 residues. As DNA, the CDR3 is TGTGCCAGCAGCCATGAAATAAGAGATACGCAGTATTTT. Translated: CASSHEIRDTQYF.